The 19 T cell receptor beta chains reported below all come from one sample, sequenced in a study of spatial heterogeneity in lung cancer. TCRdb reanalysed the 5' RACE reads using MiXCR and keeps one entry per CDR3 protein. The sample lists about 92,000 distinct CDR3 sequences, 12% occurring once. Indicated time point: sample taken at primary tumor resection. TCRs were sequenced from unsorted whole RNA of tumor, nontumor lung or PBMC. The specimen was PBMCs, collected at surgery. The origin of the receptors is a male donor with early-stage non-small cell lung cancer.

Only a few counts were recorded for this clonotype. The gene calls are TRBV28 and TRBJ2-7; D unresolved. Germline CDR1 MDHEN, CDR2 SYDVKM. The CDR3 runs to 13 residues. V dropped 5 bases and J dropped 6 bases, with 14 bases sitting between them. The CDR3 sequence: CASSRPPLGEQYF. In DNA form, the CDR3 reads TGTGCCAGCAGTAGACCGCCTTTGGGCGAGCAGTACTTC.

This clonotype has a handful of counts. The chain is built from TRBV7-8 and TRBJ2-1, with 8 bases matching TRBD2. V shed 2 bases and J 7 bases; nucleotides not matched to a gene: 10. The CDR3 length is 16 residues. Germline V gene sequence: CDR1 SGHVS, CDR2 FQNEAQ. The CDR3 DNA reads as TGTGCCAGCAGCTTACCAACCGGGACTAGGGGAAATGAGCAGTTCTTC. It is translated as CASSLPTGTRGNEQFF.

CDR3 amino acids: CASRTSDEQYF. The DNA of the CDR3 is TGTGCCAGCAGGACTAGCGACGAGCAGTACTTC. The chain uses TRBV2 and TRBJ2-7, with TRBD2 identical over 8 bases. Germline CDR1 reads SNHLY; CDR2 reads FYNNEI. This CDR3 region has 11 residues. Trimming cost V 6 bases and J 5 bases; bases outside gene matches: 0.

V usage is TRBV20-1 and J usage is TRBJ1-4, with D tentatively TRBD1 (6 bases). The CDR3 is 16 residues long. V was clipped by 1 base and J by 8 bases, with 20 bases between them. Germline lookup yields CDR1 DFQATT and CDR2 SNEGSKA (reference sequence). DNA of the CDR3: TGCAGTGCTAGAGGAAGTGGGGGGGCGCAGAGGGAAAAACTGTTTTTT. Amino acids: CSARGSGGAQREKLFF.

This chain joins TRBV20-1 and TRBJ1-5; 10 bases line up with TRBD1. The CDR3 length is 14 residues. In germline, CDR1 is DFQATT, CDR2 SNEGSKA (reference sequence). Trimming cost V 6 bases and J 6 bases; bases outside gene matches: 8. The CDR3 DNA is TGCAGTGCGAACCGGGACAGGGGTCGTCAGCCCCAGCATTTT. This translates into CSANRDRGRQPQHF.

This clonotype was detected only a few times. The V gene is TRBV18, the J gene TRBJ2-5, with TRBD2 as a possible D gene (6 bases). The CDR3 extends over 16 amino acids. With 0 bases removed from V and 4 bases from J, the gap between germline ends came to 15 bases. CDR1 and CDR2 from the germline V gene are KGHSH and LQKENI. The CDR3 DNA follows: TGTGCCAGCTCACCACCGGACTACATATCGACAGAGACCCAGTACTTC. It specifies CASSPPDYISTETQYF.

The table lists this clonotype with a few counts. The V call is TRBV5-1, the J call TRBJ2-1; D gene uncertain. Trimming removed 1 base from V and 0 bases from J, with 14 bases in between. The CDR3 loop spans 17 amino acids. Looked up from germline, CDR1 is SGHRS and CDR2 is YFSETQ. The DNA of the CDR3 is TGCGCCAGCAGCTTGAAACTCTCCATCAGCTCCTACAATGAGCAGTTCTTC. It yields the protein CASSLKLSISSYNEQFF.

A note on this clonotype: A much bigger clone sits one base away, suggesting this may be a read error. Since no conserved phenylalanine or tryptophan closes the CDR3, a read error is the likely cause. This chain uses TRBV28 with TRBJ1-1; possible D gene TRBD1, 5 bases. V lost 7 bases, J lost 4 bases, and 16 bases lay in between. This CDR3 is 14 amino acids long. CDR1 MDHEN and CDR2 SYDVKM come from the germline V gene. CDR3 protein: CASTPPARGTEAFL. CDR3 nucleotides: TGTGCCAGCACCCCTCCGGCAAGGGGCACTGAAGCTTTCCTT.

The V call is TRBV10-3, the J call TRBJ2-3; 7 bases align to TRBD2. This CDR3 has 15 residues. The germline V gene encodes CDR1 ENHRY and CDR2 SYGVKD. V was pared by 4 bases and J by 0 bases, with 4 bases of the junction left unmatched. CDR3 coding DNA: TGTGCCATCAGTGGGGGGAGGGACAGCACAGATACGCAGTATTTT. The encoded protein is CAISGGRDSTDTQYF.

The gene calls are TRBV20-1 and TRBJ2-3; 9 bases align to TRBD2. V shed 3 bases, J shed 5 bases, and the junction held 12 bases outside the gene matches. Germline CDR1 DFQATT, CDR2 SNEGSKA (reference sequence). The CDR3 has 16 amino acids. CDR3: CSARTLRAGGGDTQYF. CDR3 DNA sequence: TGCAGTGCTAGGACCCTGCGAGCGGGGGGCGGAGATACGCAGTATTTT.

This chain uses TRBV19 with TRBJ1-5, with D maybe TRBD1 (6 bases). Germline loops: CDR1 LNHDA, CDR2 SQIVND (reference sequence). Trimming removed 8 bases at V and 3 bases at J, with 8 bases between. The CDR3 contains 12 residues. The CDR3 DNA follows: TGTGCCAGTGGACAGAACAATCAGCCCCAGCATTTT. Its protein product is CASGQNNQPQHF.

V and J are TRBV13 and TRBJ1-3; a weak D match, TRBD1 (6 bases). Trimming cost V 0 bases and J 0 bases, with 9 bases left between them. The CDR3 is made up of 16 amino acids. Germline assignment: CDR1 PRHDT and CDR2 FYEKMQ (reference sequence). CDR3 region: CASSLGVRGSGNTIYF. CDR3 nucleotide sequence: TGTGCCAGCAGCTTAGGCGTCAGGGGCTCTGGAAACACCATATATTTT.

CDR3 nucleotide sequence: TGTGCCAGCAGTGCCCGGACCCTAACTAGCGGGGGGACTACTAGCACAGATACGCAGTATTTT. This codes for CASSARTLTSGGTTSTDTQYF. V and J are TRBV2 and TRBJ2-3, with 12 nucleotides matching TRBD2. Per germline, CDR1 SNHLY and CDR2 FYNNEI. The J segment lost 0 bases and the V segment lost 4 bases, leaving 17 bases of the junction unmatched. CDR3 length: 21 residues.

This clonotype was picked up many times. The V call is TRBV5-4, the J call TRBJ2-3; tentatively, D is TRBD1 or TRBD2 (6 bases each). Looked up from germline, CDR1 is SGHNT and CDR2 is YYREEE (reference sequence). Trimming pared 4 bases from V and 0 bases from J, leaving 18 bases between. There are 17 residues in the CDR3. The CDR3 here is CASSKDQRGASTDTQYF. CDR3 coding DNA: TGTGCCAGCAGCAAGGACCAGAGGGGGGCTAGCACAGATACGCAGTATTTT.

This sequence joins TRBV2 and TRBJ1-1; D is uncertain. The CDR3 spans 14 residues. Trimming removed 10 bases at V and 0 bases at J, with 15 bases between. Germline CDR1 is SNHLY and CDR2 is FYNNEI. The CDR3 spells CATRGRLMNTEAFF. The CDR3 region has the DNA TGTGCCACGCGAGGACGGCTCATGAACACTGAAGCTTTCTTT.

The CDR3 loop reads CASSLVVSMNTEAFF. CDR3 coding DNA: TGTGCCAGCAGCTTAGTGGTATCTATGAACACTGAAGCTTTCTTT. The rearrangement joins TRBV7-9 to TRBJ1-1, with D hard to call. Germline-derived CDR1 and CDR2 are SEHNR and FQNEAQ (reference sequence). CDR3 length: 15 amino acids. The ends were cut back, 1 base at V and 0 bases at J, with 9 bases in the middle.

This clonotype was counted only a few times. CDR3 protein: CSASPGLAGGVQFF. CDR3 coding DNA: TGCAGTGCTTCACCGGGACTAGCGGGAGGAGTTCAGTTCTTC. This chain connects TRBV20-1 to TRBJ2-1; 15 bases are a match to TRBD2. Germline CDR1 DFQATT, CDR2 SNEGSKA (reference sequence). V shed 5 bases and J 13 bases; nucleotides not matched to a gene: 9. This CDR3 spans 14 amino acids.

A single count supports this clonotype. A read error is possible here, since a much larger clone lies one base away. The V and J genes are TRBV2 and TRBJ2-1, with D possibly matching TRBD1 (6 bases). The germline V gene encodes CDR1 SNHLY and CDR2 FYNNEI. This CDR3 comprises 15 residues. This chain's CDR3 is CASRNRDLSYNEKFF. DNA of the CDR3: TGTGCCAGCAGGAACAGGGATTTATCCTACAATGAGAAGTTCTTC.

This clonotype has at least ten counts. V usage is TRBV13 and J usage is TRBJ1-1; D gene ambiguous. Germline CDR1 and CDR2: PRHDT and FYEKMQ (reference sequence). V shed 1 base and J shed 1 base, with 4 bases lying between them. The CDR3 contains 13 residues. The CDR3 sequence: CASSLESNTEAFF. The DNA of the CDR3 is TGTGCCAGCAGCTTAGAGTCGAACACTGAAGCTTTCTTT.